The 16 T cell receptor beta chains below all came from one sample that was sequenced in a study of cytomegalovirus exposure and HLA in healthy donors. Clones were read by immunoSEQ multiplex PCR, and TCRdb kept only the in-frame ones, dropping some. This sample has 35,000 to 50,000 clones, with roughly 93% found just once. The material sequenced was PBMCs. These TCRs come from a woman aged 18-29 years in good health and CMV-seronegative.

In this sample, this clone turned up once. The chain links TRBV6-1 to TRBJ1-4; 9 positions agree with TRBD1. Germline CDR1 MNHNS, CDR2 SASEGT. The CDR3 covers 15 residues. With V trimmed by 6 bases and J by 6 bases, 8 bases remained unmatched. CDR3 DNA: TGTGCCAGCAGCCCTAAGGGACAGGGTGATGAAAAACTGTTTTTT. Its translation: CASSPKGQGDEKLFF.

The V gene is TRBV4-2, the J gene TRBJ1-2; 9 positions match TRBD1. V lost 0 bases to trimming and J lost 6 bases; unmatched junction nucleotides: 5. The CDR3 length is 15 residues. The germline V gene encodes CDR1 LGHNA and CDR2 YNFKEQ. Here the CDR3 reads CASSQDGDRVHGYTF. The CDR3 DNA follows: TGTGCCAGCAGCCAAGATGGGGACAGGGTCCATGGCTACACCTTC.

The chain joins TRBV11-2 to TRBJ2-7; 8 nucleotides line up with TRBD2. This CDR3 contains 17 residues. The V gene's germline CDR1 is SGHAT and CDR2 FQNNGV. J gave up 1 base and V 1 base, and 9 bases lay outside the gene matches. The CDR3 nucleotides read TGTGCCAGCAGCTTAGTTTCTGGACTAGCAATTTCCTACGAGCAGTACTTC. Encoded protein: CASSLVSGLAISYEQYF.

There are a few counts of this clone. This chain links TRBV2 with TRBJ2-7; D perhaps matches TRBD1 (6 bases). The length of the CDR3 is 12 residues. V lost 6 bases to trimming and J lost 0 bases, with 6 bases between them. Germline-derived CDR1 and CDR2 are SNHLY and FYNNEI. CDR3 sequence (DNA): TGTGCCAGCAGGGACAGCTCCTACGAGCAGTACTTC. It yields the protein CASRDSSYEQYF.

The CDR3: CASSLVETYGYTF. CDR3 nucleotide sequence: TGCGCCAGCAGCTTGGTAGAGACTTATGGCTACACCTTC. The chain has TRBV5-1 and TRBJ1-2; D gene uncertain. The CDR3 loop spans 13 amino acids. The V gene lost 0 bases and the J gene lost 5 bases, with 8 bases spanning the gap. Germline V gene data show CDR1 as SGHRS and CDR2 as YFSETQ. Complete variable domain (other parts from reference TRBV5-1 and TRBJ1-2): KAGVTQTPRYLIKTRGQQVTLSCSPISGHRSVSWYQQTPGQGLQFLFEYFSETQRNKGNFPGRFSGRQFSNSRSEMNVSTLELGDSALYLCASSLVETYGYTFGSGTRLTVV.

In regard to this clone: This specimen includes other DNA sequences encoding the same CDR3. The rearrangement uses TRBV6-1 and TRBJ2-1; 10 nucleotides align to TRBD1. Germline V gene sequence: CDR1 MNHNS, CDR2 SASEGT. The CDR3 runs to 15 residues. J was trimmed by 2 bases and V by 5 bases; bases with no gene match: 3. CDR3: CASSSGTGAYNEQFF. The DNA for the CDR3 is TGTGCCAGCAGTTCCGGGACAGGGGCCTACAATGAGCAGTTCTTC.

The V call is TRBV5-1, the J call TRBJ2-3; TRBD1 matches at 7 bases. Germline V lookup: CDR1 SGHRS, CDR2 YFSETQ. The trim removed 4 bases at V and 0 bases at J, leaving 11 bases unmatched. This CDR3 has 17 amino acids. In nucleotides, the CDR3 is TGCGCCAGCAGCCCCGGTCAGGGCAGGGGGAGCACAGATACGCAGTATTTT. Translation: CASSPGQGRGSTDTQYF.

The V gene is TRBV19, the J gene TRBJ1-2; D uncertain. The V end lost 2 bases, the J end lost 3 bases, and 7 bases lay between the germline ends. CDR1 and CDR2 (germline): LNHDA, SQIVND (reference sequence). The CDR3 runs to 13 residues. The CDR3 DNA reads TGTGCCAGTAGTATACAGGAAGACTATGGCTACACCTTC. It translates to CASSIQEDYGYTF.

This chain joins TRBV5-1 and TRBJ2-5; TRBD2 aligns across 8 bases. The CDR3 runs to 15 residues. With V trimmed by 0 bases and J by 4 bases, 5 bases remained unmatched. Germline CDR1 reads SGHRS; CDR2 reads YFSETQ. The chain's CDR3 is CASSLASGGGETQYF. The CDR3 bases are TGCGCCAGCAGCTTGGCCTCGGGGGGGGGAGAGACCCAGTACTTC.

The CDR3: CASSYTAGGTEAFF. Here the CDR3 DNA reads TGTGCCAGCAGTTACACTGCAGGGGGCACTGAAGCTTTCTTT. The V call is TRBV6-5, the J call TRBJ1-1; 7 bases map to TRBD1. Trimming cost V 2 bases and J 4 bases; bases outside gene matches: 4. Germline lookup yields CDR1 MNHEY and CDR2 SVGAGI. The CDR3 covers 14 residues.

The table lists this clone with a count of one. V usage is TRBV5-4 and J usage is TRBJ1-2; D is perhaps TRBD1 (6 bases). The V gene's germline CDR1 is SGHNT and CDR2 YYREEE (reference sequence). V shed 3 bases and J shed 10 bases, with 28 bases lying between them. This CDR3 region has 17 residues. The CDR3 here is CASSSAQWRGAALDYTF. The CDR3, as DNA: TGTGCCAGCAGCTCGGCCCAATGGCGGGGGGCGGCCTTGGACTACACCTTC. Complete variable domain (other parts from reference TRBV5-4 and TRBJ1-2): ETGVTQSPTHLIKTRGQQVTLRCSSQSGHNTVSWYQQALGQGPQFIFQYYREEENGRGNFPPRFSGLQFPNYSSELNVNALELDDSALYLCASSSAQWRGAALDYTFGSGTRLTVV.

The rearrangement joins TRBV6-1 to TRBJ1-5, with a possible D match to TRBD1 (5 bases). The V and J ends lost 2 bases and 5 bases respectively, with 13 bases between them. The CDR3 is 15 residues long. The germline V gene encodes CDR1 MNHNS and CDR2 SASEGT. As DNA, the CDR3 is TGTGCCAGCAGTGAATCAATCGGAGGGGATCAGCCCCAGCATTTT. Amino acids: CASSESIGGDQPQHF.

V gene TRBV7-3 combines with J gene TRBJ2-5; the D is unclear. Trimming removed 5 bases at V and 5 bases at J, with 15 bases between. Germline CDR1 reads SGHTA; CDR2 reads FQGTGA. This CDR3 has 14 residues. CDR3 nucleotides: TGTGCCAGCAGCCCAGGTGGGTCCCGCGAGACCCAGTACTTC. Translating it yields CASSPGGSRETQYF.

This clone showed up just once. V usage is TRBV7-8 and J usage is TRBJ2-7; 7 bases are shared with TRBD1. The CDR3 length is 14 residues. V lost 7 bases, J lost 2 bases, and 8 bases stayed unmatched. The germline V gene has CDR1 SGHVS and CDR2 FQNEAQ. DNA of the CDR3: TGTGCCAGCAATCACAGGGGAGTCGCCTACGAGCAGTACTTC. Translated: CASNHRGVAYEQYF.

The genes are TRBV7-9 and TRBJ1-1, with D possibly TRBD1 on 5 matching bases. This CDR3 region has 14 residues. V lost 5 bases and J 4 bases, leaving 14 bases between the germline ends. Germline assignment: CDR1 SEHNR and CDR2 FQNEAQ (reference sequence). The CDR3 sequence: CASSPGRTATEAFF. In DNA, the CDR3 is TGTGCCAGCAGCCCAGGGCGCACGGCCACTGAAGCTTTCTTT.

This sequence joins TRBV11-1 and TRBJ2-1, with 8 bases aligning to TRBD2. The germline CDR1 and CDR2 sequences are SGHAT and FQDESV (reference sequence). The CDR3 covers 15 residues. V lost 5 bases to trimming and J lost 1 base; unmatched junction nucleotides: 4. CDR3 sequence reads: CASSPGLASYNEQFF. The CDR3 bases are TGTGCCAGCAGCCCAGGACTAGCATCCTACAATGAGCAGTTCTTC.